This T cell receptor (beta chain) was recovered during a study of cytomegalovirus exposure and HLA in healthy donors. Study results and caveats: Earlier analysis yielded a pattern in which most TCR beta V segments were productive about 87% or about 30% of the time. V- and J-gene trimming of TCR beta was linked (in a later analysis) to a missense DCLRE1C variant. Specificity for CMV antigens was confirmed in vitro for a few of the CMV-associated chains. According to the study, roughly 160 TCR beta chains were cytomegalovirus-associated.

Of note for this clone: Its specificity is not known.

V was cut by 2 bases and J by 5 bases, with 10 bases left in between. This CDR3 spans 15 amino acids. CDR1 is SGHNT, CDR2 YENEEA, per germline. PCR amplification relied on 60 Vbeta primers (plus 13 Jbeta primers). Repertoires were generated with immunoSEQ multiplex PCR, while TCRdb's copy carries only in-frame clones and drops some. The sample carries around 160,000 clones, over 75% recorded once. The receptor comes from a man over 45 in good health and CMV-seropositive. Sequenced: PBMCs. The chain links TRBV11-3 to TRBJ1-6; maybe TRBD1 (5 bases). CDR3 nucleotides: TGTGCCAGCAGCTTAAGTACGACAGATAATTCACCCCTCCACTTT. It encodes CASSLSTTDNSPLHF.